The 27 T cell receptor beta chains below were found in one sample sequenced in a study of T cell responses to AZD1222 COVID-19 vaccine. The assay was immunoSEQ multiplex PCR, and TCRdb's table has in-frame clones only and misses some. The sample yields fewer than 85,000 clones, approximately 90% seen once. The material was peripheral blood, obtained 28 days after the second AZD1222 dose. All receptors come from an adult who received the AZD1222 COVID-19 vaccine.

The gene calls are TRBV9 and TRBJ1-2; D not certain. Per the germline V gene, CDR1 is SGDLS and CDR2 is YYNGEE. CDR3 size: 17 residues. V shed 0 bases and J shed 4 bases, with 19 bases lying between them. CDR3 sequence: CASSVAPHVEATYGYTF. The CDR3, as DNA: TGTGCCAGCAGCGTAGCTCCCCATGTCGAGGCCACCTATGGCTACACCTTC.

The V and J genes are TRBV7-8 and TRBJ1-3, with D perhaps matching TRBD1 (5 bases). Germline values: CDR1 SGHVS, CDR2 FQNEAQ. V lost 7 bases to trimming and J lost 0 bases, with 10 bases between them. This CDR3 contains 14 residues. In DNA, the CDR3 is TGTGCCAGCAAACAGGCCACCTCTGGAAACACCATATATTTT. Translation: CASKQATSGNTIYF.

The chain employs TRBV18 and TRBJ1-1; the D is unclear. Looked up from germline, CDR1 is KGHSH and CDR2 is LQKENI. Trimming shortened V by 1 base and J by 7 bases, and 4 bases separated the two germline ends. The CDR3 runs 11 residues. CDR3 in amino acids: CASSPRDEAFF. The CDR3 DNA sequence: TGTGCCAGCTCACCACGGGATGAAGCTTTCTTT.

Here the CDR3 reads CASSQGRTGELFF. The CDR3, as DNA: TGTGCCAGCAGCCAAGGCCGCACCGGGGAGCTGTTTTTT. The chain has TRBV3-1 (or the pseudogene TRBV3-2) and TRBJ2-2; D ambiguous. The CDR3 totals 13 residues. Germline CDR1 and CDR2: LGHDT and YNNKEL (reference sequence). V shed 1 base and J shed 4 bases, with 4 bases lying between them.

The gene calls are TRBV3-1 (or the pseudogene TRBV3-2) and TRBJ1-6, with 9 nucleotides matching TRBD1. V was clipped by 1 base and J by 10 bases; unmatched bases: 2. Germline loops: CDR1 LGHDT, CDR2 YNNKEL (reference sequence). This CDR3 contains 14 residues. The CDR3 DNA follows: TGTGCCAGCAGCCAAGGGACAGGGGAATCACCCCTCCACTTT. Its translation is CASSQGTGESPLHF.

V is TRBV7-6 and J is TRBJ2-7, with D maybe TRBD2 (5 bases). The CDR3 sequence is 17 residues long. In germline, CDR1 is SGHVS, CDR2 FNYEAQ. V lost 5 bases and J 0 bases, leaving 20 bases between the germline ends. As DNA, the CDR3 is TGTGCCAGCAGCCCCCGAATGACCGGCGCGGGCTCCTACGAGCAGTACTTC. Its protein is CASSPRMTGAGSYEQYF.

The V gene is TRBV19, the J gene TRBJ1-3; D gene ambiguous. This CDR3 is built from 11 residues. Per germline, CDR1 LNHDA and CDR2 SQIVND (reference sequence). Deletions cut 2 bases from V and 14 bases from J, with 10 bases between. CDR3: CASSISFSLYF. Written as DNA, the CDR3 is TGTGCCAGTAGTATATCCTTCAGCTTATATTTT.

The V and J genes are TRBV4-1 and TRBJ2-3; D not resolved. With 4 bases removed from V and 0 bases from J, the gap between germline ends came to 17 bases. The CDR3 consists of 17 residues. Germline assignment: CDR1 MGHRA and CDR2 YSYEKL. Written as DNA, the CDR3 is TGCGCCAGCAGCCTTACCCCCGGCACCCTGAGCACAGATACGCAGTATTTT. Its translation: CASSLTPGTLSTDTQYF.

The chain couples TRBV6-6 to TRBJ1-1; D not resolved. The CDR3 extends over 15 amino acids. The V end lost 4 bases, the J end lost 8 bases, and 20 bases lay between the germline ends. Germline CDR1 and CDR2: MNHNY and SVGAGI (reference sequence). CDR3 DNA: TGTGCCAGCAGTTTTCAACTCCCTGCACCGCGGGAAGCTTTCTTT. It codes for CASSFQLPAPREAFF.

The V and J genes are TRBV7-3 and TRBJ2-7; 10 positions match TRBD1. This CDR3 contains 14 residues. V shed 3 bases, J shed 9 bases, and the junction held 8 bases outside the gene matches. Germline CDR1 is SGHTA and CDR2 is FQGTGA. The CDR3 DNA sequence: TGTGCCAGCAGCTTGGGACAGGGGACCGAGGTGCAGTACTTC. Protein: CASSLGQGTEVQYF.

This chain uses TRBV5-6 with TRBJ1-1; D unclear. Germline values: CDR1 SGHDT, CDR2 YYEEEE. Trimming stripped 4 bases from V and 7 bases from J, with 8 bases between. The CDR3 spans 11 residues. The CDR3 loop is CASSVRDEAFF. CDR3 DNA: TGTGCCAGCAGCGTCCGCGATGAAGCTTTCTTT.

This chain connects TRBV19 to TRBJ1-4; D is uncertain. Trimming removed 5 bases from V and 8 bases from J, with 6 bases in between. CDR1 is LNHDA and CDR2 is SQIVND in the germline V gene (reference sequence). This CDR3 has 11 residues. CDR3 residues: CASSSMEKLFF. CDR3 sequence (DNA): TGTGCCAGTAGTTCAATGGAAAAACTGTTTTTT.

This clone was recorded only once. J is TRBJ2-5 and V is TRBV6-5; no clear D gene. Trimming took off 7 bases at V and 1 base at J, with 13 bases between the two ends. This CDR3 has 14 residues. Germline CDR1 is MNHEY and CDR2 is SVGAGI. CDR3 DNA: TGTGCCAGCACCTCTAGGTGGGGCCAAGAGACCCAGTACTTC. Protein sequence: CASTSRWGQETQYF.

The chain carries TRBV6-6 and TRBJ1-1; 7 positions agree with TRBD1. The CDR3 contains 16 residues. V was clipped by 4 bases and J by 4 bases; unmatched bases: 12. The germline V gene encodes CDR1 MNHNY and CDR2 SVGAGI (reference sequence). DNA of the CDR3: TGTGCCAGCAGTTTAGACAGGGTGGGTCGAGGCACTGAAGCTTTCTTT. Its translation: CASSLDRVGRGTEAFF.

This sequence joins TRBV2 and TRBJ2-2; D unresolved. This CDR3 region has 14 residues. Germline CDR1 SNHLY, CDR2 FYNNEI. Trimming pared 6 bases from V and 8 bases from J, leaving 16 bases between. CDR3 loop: CASSVTPDPGELFF. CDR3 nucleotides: TGTGCCAGCAGCGTTACACCCGATCCGGGGGAGCTGTTTTTT.

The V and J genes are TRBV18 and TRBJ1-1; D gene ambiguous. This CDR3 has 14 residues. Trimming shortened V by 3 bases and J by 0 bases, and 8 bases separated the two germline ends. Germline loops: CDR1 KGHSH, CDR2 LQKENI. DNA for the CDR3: TGTGCCAGCTCACCGGAACTAATGAACACTGAAGCTTTCTTT. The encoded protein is CASSPELMNTEAFF.

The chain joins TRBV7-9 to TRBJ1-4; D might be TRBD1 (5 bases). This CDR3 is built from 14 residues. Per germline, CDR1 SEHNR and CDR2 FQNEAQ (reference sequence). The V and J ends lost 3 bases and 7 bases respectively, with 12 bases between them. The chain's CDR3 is CASSLSGLSEKLFF. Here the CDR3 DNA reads TGTGCCAGCAGCTTGTCGGGACTCTCTGAAAAACTGTTTTTT.

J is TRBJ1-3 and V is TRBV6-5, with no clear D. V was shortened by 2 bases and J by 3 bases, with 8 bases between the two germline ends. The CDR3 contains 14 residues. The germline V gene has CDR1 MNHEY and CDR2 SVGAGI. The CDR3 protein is CASSYGPGGNTIYF. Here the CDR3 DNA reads TGTGCCAGCAGTTACGGTCCCGGTGGAAACACCATATATTTT.

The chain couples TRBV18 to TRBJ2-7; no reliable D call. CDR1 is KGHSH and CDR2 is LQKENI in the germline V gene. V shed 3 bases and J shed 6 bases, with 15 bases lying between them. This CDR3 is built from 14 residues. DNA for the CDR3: TGTGCCAGCTCACCGGTCCTAGTTTCTGGCGAGCAGTACTTC. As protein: CASSPVLVSGEQYF.

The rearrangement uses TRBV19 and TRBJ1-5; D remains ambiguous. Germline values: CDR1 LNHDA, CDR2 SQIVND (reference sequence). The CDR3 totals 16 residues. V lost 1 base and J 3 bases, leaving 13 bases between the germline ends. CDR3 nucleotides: TGTGCCAGTAGTATAGTTGCGGGTAATACCAATCAGCCCCAGCATTTT. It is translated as CASSIVAGNTNQPQHF.

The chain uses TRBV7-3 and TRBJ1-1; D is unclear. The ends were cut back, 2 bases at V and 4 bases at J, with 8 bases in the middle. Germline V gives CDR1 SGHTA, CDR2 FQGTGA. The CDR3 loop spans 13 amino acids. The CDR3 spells CASSLPGSTEAFF. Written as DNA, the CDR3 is TGTGCCAGCAGCTTACCAGGTAGCACTGAAGCTTTCTTT. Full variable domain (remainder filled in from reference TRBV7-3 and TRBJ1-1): GAGVSQTPSNKVTEKGKYVELRCDPISGHTALYWYRQSLGQGPEFLIYFQGTGAADDSGLPNDRFFAVRPEGSVSTLKIQRTERGDSAVYLCASSLPGSTEAFFGQGTRLTVV.

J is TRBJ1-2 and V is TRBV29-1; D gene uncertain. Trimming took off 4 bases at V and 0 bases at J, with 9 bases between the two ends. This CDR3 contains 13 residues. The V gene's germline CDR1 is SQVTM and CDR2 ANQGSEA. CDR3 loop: CSVATPANYGYTF. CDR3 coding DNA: TGCAGCGTTGCGACACCGGCTAACTATGGCTACACCTTC. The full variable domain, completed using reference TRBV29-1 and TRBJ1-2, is SAVISQKPSRDICQRGTSLTIQCQVDSQVTMMFWYRQQPGQSLTLIATANQGSEATYESGFVIDKFPISRPNLTFSTLTVSNMSPEDSSIYLCSVATPANYGYTFGSGTRLTVV.

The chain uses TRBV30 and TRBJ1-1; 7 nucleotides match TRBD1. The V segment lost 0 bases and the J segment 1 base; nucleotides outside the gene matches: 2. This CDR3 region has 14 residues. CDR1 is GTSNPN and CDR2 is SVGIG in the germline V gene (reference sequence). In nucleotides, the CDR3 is TGTGCCTGGAGTGTAGGACAGGCGAACACTGAAGCTTTCTTT. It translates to CAWSVGQANTEAFF.

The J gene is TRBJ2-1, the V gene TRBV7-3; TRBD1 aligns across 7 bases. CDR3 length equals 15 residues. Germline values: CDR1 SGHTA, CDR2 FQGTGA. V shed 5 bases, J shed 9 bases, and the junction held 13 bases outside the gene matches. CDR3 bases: TGTGCCAGCAGCCAGCAGGCGACAGGGATCGGTGAGCAGTTCTTC. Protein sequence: CASSQQATGIGEQFF.

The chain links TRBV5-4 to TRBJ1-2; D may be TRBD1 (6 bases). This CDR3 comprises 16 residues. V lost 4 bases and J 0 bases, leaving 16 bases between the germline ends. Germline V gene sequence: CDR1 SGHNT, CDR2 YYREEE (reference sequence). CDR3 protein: CASSAQGLLPNYGYTF. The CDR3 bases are TGTGCCAGCAGCGCACAGGGATTATTGCCTAACTATGGCTACACCTTC.

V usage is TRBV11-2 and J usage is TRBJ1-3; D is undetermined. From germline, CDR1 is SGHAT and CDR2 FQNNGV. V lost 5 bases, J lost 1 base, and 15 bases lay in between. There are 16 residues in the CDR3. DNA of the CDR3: TGTGCCAGCAGCGGAGGTTTGGCAATTTCTGGAAACACCATATATTTT. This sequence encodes CASSGGLAISGNTIYF.

The CDR3 DNA reads TGTGCCAGCAGGCGTCCGGGGTCGAGCTATGGCTACACCTTC. As protein: CASRRPGSSYGYTF. The chain is built from TRBV6-5 and TRBJ1-2; D remains ambiguous. The CDR3 is 14 residues long. CDR1 is MNHEY, CDR2 SVGAGI, per germline. V lost 6 bases, J lost 4 bases, and 15 bases lay in between.